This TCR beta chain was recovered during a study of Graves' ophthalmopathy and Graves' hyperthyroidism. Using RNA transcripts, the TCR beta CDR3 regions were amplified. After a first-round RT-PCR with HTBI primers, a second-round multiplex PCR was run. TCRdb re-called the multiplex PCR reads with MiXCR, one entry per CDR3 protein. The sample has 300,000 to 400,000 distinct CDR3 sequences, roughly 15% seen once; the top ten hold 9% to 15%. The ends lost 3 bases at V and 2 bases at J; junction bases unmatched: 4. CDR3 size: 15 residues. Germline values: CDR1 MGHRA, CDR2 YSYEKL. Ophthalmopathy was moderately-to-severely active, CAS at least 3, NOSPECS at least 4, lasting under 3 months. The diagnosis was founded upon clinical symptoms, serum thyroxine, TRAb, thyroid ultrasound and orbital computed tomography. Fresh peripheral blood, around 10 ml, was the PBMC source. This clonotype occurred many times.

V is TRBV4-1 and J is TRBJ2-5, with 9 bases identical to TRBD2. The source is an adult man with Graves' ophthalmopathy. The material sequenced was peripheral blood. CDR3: CASSQALAGQETQYF. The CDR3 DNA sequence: TGCGCCAGCAGCCAGGCCCTAGCGGGACAAGAGACCCAGTACTTC.